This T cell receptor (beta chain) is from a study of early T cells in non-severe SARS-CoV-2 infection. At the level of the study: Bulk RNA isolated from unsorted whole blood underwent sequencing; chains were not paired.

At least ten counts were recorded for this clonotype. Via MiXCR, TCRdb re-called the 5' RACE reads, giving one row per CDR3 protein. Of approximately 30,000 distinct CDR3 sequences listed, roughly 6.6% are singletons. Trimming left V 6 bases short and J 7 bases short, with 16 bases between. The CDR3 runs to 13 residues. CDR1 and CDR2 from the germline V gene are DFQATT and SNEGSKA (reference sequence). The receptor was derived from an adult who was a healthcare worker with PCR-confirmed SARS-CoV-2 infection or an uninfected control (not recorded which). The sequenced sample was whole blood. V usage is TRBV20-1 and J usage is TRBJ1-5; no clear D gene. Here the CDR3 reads CSASGDLAQPQHF. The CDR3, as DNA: TGCAGTGCGAGCGGGGATCTCGCCCAGCCCCAGCATTTT.